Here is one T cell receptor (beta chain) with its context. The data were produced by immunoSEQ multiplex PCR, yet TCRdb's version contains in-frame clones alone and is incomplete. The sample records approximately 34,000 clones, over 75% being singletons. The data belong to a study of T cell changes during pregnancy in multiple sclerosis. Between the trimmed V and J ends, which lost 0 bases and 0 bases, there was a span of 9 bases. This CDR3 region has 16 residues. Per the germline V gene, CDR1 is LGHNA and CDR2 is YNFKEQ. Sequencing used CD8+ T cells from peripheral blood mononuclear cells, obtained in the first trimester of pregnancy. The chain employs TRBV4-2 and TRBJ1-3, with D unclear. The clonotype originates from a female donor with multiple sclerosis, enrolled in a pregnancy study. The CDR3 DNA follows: TGTGCCAGCAGCCAAGAGGGGAGTCGCTCTGGAAACACCATATATTTT. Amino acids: CASSQEGSRSGNTIYF.